Only one count was recorded for the clone carrying this T cell receptor beta chain. The antigen is unknown. The sample originates from a study of graft-versus-host responses after intestinal transplantation. Turning to the study itself: Anti-thymocyte globulin induction, then tacrolimus and steroids for around 3 years, went to all recipients.

Germline CDR1 and CDR2: MNHNS and SASEGT. The CDR3 is 13 residues long. Trimming took off 11 bases at V and 5 bases at J, with 15 bases between the two ends. Clones were sequenced by immunoSEQ multiplex PCR, and TCRdb holds only the in-frame ones, with some missing. The sample includes 80,000 or so clones, 92% of them seen just once. Study results and caveats: Early post-transplant HvG declines showed an association with peak circulating GvH clone levels.

The sample consisted of PBMCs, taken 98 days after intestinal transplantation. This receptor was taken from a human patient who received an intestinal transplant, so some T cells may come from the graft donor. This chain joins TRBV6-1 and TRBJ1-4, with TRBD1 as a possible D gene (5 bases). The CDR3 loop reads CAELSGRNEKLFF. CDR3 nucleotides: TGTGCCGAGCTCTCGGGACGGAATGAAAAACTGTTTTTT.